One sample yielded the 21 T cell receptor beta chains listed below, sequenced in a study of T cells in Graves' hyperthyroidism and ophthalmopathy. Researchers took RNA transcripts and amplified the TCR beta CDR3 regions from them. TCR CDR3 regions were first amplified by RT-PCR with HTBI primers. One entry per CDR3 protein, called by TCRdb with MiXCR from the multiplex PCR reads. The sample has over 650,000 distinct CDR3 sequences; roughly 45% are singletons. The sample was peripheral blood or thyroid tissue (not recorded which). Receptor source: an adult man with Graves' disease, either hyperthyroidism or ophthalmopathy (not recorded which).

This clonotype came up many times. The CDR3 region has the DNA TGTGCCATCAGTGACGGAATTTCTAATTCACCCCTCCACTTT. Its translation: CAISDGISNSPLHF. V and J are TRBV10-3 and TRBJ1-6; D not resolved. V dropped 3 bases and J dropped 6 bases, with 9 bases sitting between them. The CDR3 sequence is 14 residues long. CDR1 and CDR2 from the germline V gene are ENHRY and SYGVKD.

This clonotype was counted many times. The V gene is TRBV7-8, the J gene TRBJ1-2; TRBD1 aligns across 7 bases. CDR1 and CDR2 (germline): SGHVS, FQNEAQ. V was pared by 2 bases and J by 4 bases, with 7 bases of the junction left unmatched. This CDR3 comprises 15 residues. The CDR3 sequence: CASSLRGDSGYGYTF. The DNA of the CDR3 is TGTGCCAGCAGCTTACGCGGGGACAGTGGCTATGGCTACACCTTC.

In its sample, this clonotype was seen a few times. V is TRBV7-9 and J is TRBJ1-4; tentative D call: TRBD1 (6 bases). CDR3 size: 13 residues. V gave up 3 bases and J gave up 8 bases, with 10 bases separating them. The V gene's germline CDR1 is SEHNR and CDR2 FQNEAQ (reference sequence). The CDR3 coding sequence is TGTGCCAGCAGCTTGGACAGAGGGGAAAAACTGTTTTTT. It specifies CASSLDRGEKLFF.

This clonotype was seen a handful of times. The CDR3 coding sequence is TGCAGTGCTAGCTCCAGGGGGGGGAATTCACCCCTCCACTTT. It specifies CSASSRGGNSPLHF. The rearrangement uses TRBV20-1 and TRBJ1-6; 7 bases map to TRBD1. The CDR3 covers 14 residues. The junction had 6 bases not matched to a gene; V was cut back by 3 bases and J by 7 bases. Looked up from germline, CDR1 is DFQATT and CDR2 is SNEGSKA (reference sequence).

This clonotype has just one count. The conserved closing phenylalanine or tryptophan is absent in this CDR3, likely reflecting a read error. It is unclear where the CDR3 begins or ends on the DNA, so no DNA is shown, and the CDR3 is as TCRdb lists it. This chain joins TRBV7-9 and TRBJ2-5. From its first to its last residue, the CDR3 has 9 amino acids. CDR1 and CDR2 from the germline V gene are SEHNR and FQNEAQ (reference sequence). This chain's CDR3 is CASSLWGTP.

This rearrangement joins TRBV6-1 to TRBJ1-2; possible D gene TRBD1, 6 bases. V was trimmed by 5 bases and J by 4 bases, leaving 14 bases between them. CDR1 and CDR2 (germline): MNHNS, SASEGT. The CDR3 spans 14 residues. The CDR3 region is CASSKGQSSYGYTF. The CDR3 coding sequence is TGTGCCAGCAGTAAAGGACAGAGCTCCTATGGCTACACCTTC.

The table lists this clonotype with a count of one. The chain has TRBV25-1 and TRBJ1-1; 8 nucleotides agree with TRBD1. J lost 1 base, V lost 6 bases, and 7 bases had no gene match. The V gene's germline CDR1 is MGHDK and CDR2 SYGVNS. This CDR3 has 15 residues. The CDR3 spells CASSVMDRANTEAFF. The CDR3 nucleotides read TGTGCCAGCAGCGTCATGGACAGGGCGAACACTGAAGCTTTCTTT.

This clonotype has only one observation. The chain combines TRBV9 with TRBJ1-4; TRBD1 might be the D (5 bases). The V end lost 0 bases, the J end lost 6 bases, and 12 bases lay between the germline ends. Germline CDR1 reads SGDLS; CDR2 reads YYNGEE. CDR3 length equals 15 residues. CDR3 in DNA: TGTGCCAGCAGCGTAGCAATAGGGGACTATGAAAAACTGTTTTTT. Translating it yields CASSVAIGDYEKLFF.

This clonotype has a count of ten or more. The rearrangement joins TRBV29-1 to TRBJ1-4; D is unclear. The CDR3 length is 12 residues. V gave up 6 bases and J gave up 8 bases, with 13 bases separating them. Per germline, CDR1 SQVTM and CDR2 ANQGSEA. The CDR3 DNA sequence: TGCAGCGTATCGATAGGTCAGGAAAAACTGTTTTTT. Protein sequence: CSVSIGQEKLFF.

This clonotype was observed at least ten times. The chain uses TRBV2 and TRBJ2-5, with TRBD2 identical over 11 bases. CDR1 is SNHLY and CDR2 is FYNNEI in the germline V gene. V shed 6 bases, J shed 2 bases, and the junction held 5 bases outside the gene matches. The CDR3 is 15 residues long. CDR3 DNA: TGTGCCAGCAGCGAACTAGCGGGAGCGCAAGAGACCCAGTACTTC. Protein sequence: CASSELAGAQETQYF.

V and J are TRBV4-1 and TRBJ1-2; D is ambiguous. The V gene lost 6 bases and the J gene lost 3 bases, with 14 bases spanning the gap. This CDR3 region has 14 residues. Per the germline V gene, CDR1 is MGHRA and CDR2 is YSYEKL. CDR3 DNA sequence: TGCGCCAGCAGTTTCGAAGAAGGGTACTATGGCTACACCTTC. Amino acid sequence: CASSFEEGYYGYTF.

In its sample, this clonotype was seen once. The rearrangement joins TRBV29-1 to TRBJ1-1, with TRBD1 identical over 7 bases. There are 10 residues in the CDR3. V shed 8 bases and J 9 bases; nucleotides not matched to a gene: 6. In germline, CDR1 is SQVTM, CDR2 ANQGSEA. Here the CDR3 DNA reads TGCAGCCTGGGACAGAAGAAAGCTTTCTTT. Encoded protein: CSLGQKKAFF.

This clonotype was seen only a few times. V and J are TRBV7-8 and TRBJ2-7, with TRBD2 matching 11 bases. The CDR3 has 16 amino acids. V dropped 5 bases and J dropped 3; count of bases not matched to a gene: 9. CDR1 is SGHVS, CDR2 FQNEAQ, per germline. CDR3 sequence reads: CASSQTPTSGSYEQYF. CDR3 nucleotide sequence: TGTGCCAGCAGCCAAACCCCCACTAGCGGGAGCTACGAGCAGTACTTC.

This clonotype was observed a few times. The chain has TRBV2 and TRBJ1-4; 9 nucleotides match TRBD1. The trim removed 7 bases at V and 5 bases at J, leaving 14 bases unmatched. CDR3 length: 17 residues. CDR1 SNHLY and CDR2 FYNNEI come from the germline V gene. CDR3 amino acids: CASTMPRDRVSNEKLFF. The CDR3 DNA reads as TGTGCCAGCACCATGCCGCGGGACAGGGTATCCAATGAAAAACTGTTTTTT.

This clonotype was seen repeatedly, ten times or more. The chain uses TRBV25-1 and TRBJ1-4; D not resolved. The CDR3 loop spans 12 amino acids. Germline-derived CDR1 and CDR2 are MGHDK and SYGVNS. Trimming shortened V by 7 bases and J by 6 bases, and 9 bases separated the two germline ends. CDR3 amino acids: CASNRGYEKLFF. In DNA form, the CDR3 reads TGTGCCAGCAACAGAGGCTATGAAAAACTGTTTTTT.

This clonotype was recorded a few times. The rearrangement joins TRBV19 to TRBJ1-6, with D perhaps TRBD1 (6 bases). There are 15 residues in the CDR3. CDR1 is LNHDA and CDR2 is SQIVND in the germline V gene (reference sequence). Trimming pared 7 bases from V and 2 bases from J, leaving 12 bases between. The CDR3 spells CASNEGGTYNSPLHF. In DNA, the CDR3 is TGTGCCAGTAACGAGGGGGGGACCTATAATTCACCCCTCCACTTT.

The CDR3 reads CASRITGVNTEAFF. As DNA, the CDR3 is TGTGCCAGTAGGATAACAGGGGTGAACACTGAAGCTTTCTTT. The V call is TRBV19, the J call TRBJ1-1; 7 bases are a match to TRBD1. Unmatched junction bases numbered 4, after V lost 6 bases and J lost 0 bases. Germline loops: CDR1 LNHDA, CDR2 SQIVND (reference sequence). This CDR3 is built from 14 residues.

The chain recombines TRBV29-1 with TRBJ2-6; D call uncertain. V lost 7 bases and J lost 0, with 16 bases in between. Germline V gene sequence: CDR1 SQVTM, CDR2 ANQGSEA. This CDR3 has 16 amino acids. The DNA of the CDR3 is TGCAGCGGATTGGGTTCCTCGAGCTCTGGGGCCAACGTCCTGACTTTC. It specifies CSGLGSSSSGANVLTF.

The rearrangement links TRBV15 to TRBJ1-1; D may be TRBD1 (5 bases). Trimming shortened V by 0 bases and J by 0 bases, and 8 bases separated the two germline ends. Germline loops: CDR1 LNHNV, CDR2 YYDKDF (reference sequence). The CDR3 totals 15 residues. The CDR3 region has the DNA TGTGCCACCAGCAGAGACAGGGCGATGAACACTGAAGCTTTCTTT. Translation: CATSRDRAMNTEAFF.

The table lists this clonotype with many counts. V is TRBV10-2 and J is TRBJ1-2; 7 positions agree with TRBD1. The trim removed 6 bases at V and 2 bases at J, leaving 6 bases unmatched. Germline CDR1 and CDR2: WSHSY and SAAADI. This CDR3 comprises 14 residues. DNA for the CDR3: TGCGCCAGCAGCCGGGACAGACGAAACTATGGCTACACCTTC. Protein product: CASSRDRRNYGYTF.

This chain links TRBV29-1 with TRBJ1-2; the match to TRBD1 covers 7 bases. The CDR3 is 12 residues long. The germline CDR1 and CDR2 sequences are SQVTM and ANQGSEA. Losses at the gene ends were 6 bases for V and 8 bases for J; bases not matched to a gene: 9. DNA for the CDR3: TGCAGCGTGGCGACAGGGCTCGGGGGCTACACCTTC. It yields the protein CSVATGLGGYTF.